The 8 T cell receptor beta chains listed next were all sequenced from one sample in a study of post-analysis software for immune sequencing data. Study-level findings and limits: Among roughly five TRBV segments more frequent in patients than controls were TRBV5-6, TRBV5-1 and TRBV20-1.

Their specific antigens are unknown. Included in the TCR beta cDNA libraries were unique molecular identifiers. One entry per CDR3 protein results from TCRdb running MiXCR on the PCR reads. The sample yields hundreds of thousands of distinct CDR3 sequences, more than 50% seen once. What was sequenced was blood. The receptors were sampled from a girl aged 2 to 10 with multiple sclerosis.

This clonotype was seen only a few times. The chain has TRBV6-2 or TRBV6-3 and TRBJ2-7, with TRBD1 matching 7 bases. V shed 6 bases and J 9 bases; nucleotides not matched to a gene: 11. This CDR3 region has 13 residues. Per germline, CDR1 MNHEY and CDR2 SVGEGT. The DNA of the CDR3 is TGTGCCAGCAGCCGGGACAGCTCCTCAGGGCAGTACTTC. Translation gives CASSRDSSSGQYF.

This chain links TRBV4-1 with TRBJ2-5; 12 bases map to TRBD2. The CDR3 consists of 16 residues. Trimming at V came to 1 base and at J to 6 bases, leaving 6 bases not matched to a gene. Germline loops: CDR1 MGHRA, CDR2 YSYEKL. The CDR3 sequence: CASSQGTSGIGKTQYF. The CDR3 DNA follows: TGCGCCAGCAGCCAAGGGACTAGCGGGATCGGGAAGACCCAGTACTTC.

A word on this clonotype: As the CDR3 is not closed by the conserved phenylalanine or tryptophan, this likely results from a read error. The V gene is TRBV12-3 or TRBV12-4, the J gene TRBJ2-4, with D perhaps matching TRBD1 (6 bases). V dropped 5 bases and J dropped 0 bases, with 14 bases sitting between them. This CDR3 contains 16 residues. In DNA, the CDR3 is TGTGCCAGCAGTCCCCGACAGGAACTAGCCAAAAACATTCAGTACTGC. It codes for CASSPRQELAKNIQYC.

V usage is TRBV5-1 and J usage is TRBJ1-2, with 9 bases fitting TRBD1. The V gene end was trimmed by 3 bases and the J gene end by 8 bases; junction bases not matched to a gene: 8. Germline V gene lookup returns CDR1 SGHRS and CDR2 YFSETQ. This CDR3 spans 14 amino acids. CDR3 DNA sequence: TGCGCCAGCAGCTCGGGGGACAGGGCGGAAGGCTACACCTTC. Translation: CASSSGDRAEGYTF.

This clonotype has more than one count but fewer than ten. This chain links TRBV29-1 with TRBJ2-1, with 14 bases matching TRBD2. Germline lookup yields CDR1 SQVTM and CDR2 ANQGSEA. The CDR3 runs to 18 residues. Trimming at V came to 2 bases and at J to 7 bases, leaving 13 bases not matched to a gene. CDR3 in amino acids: CSVENPGLAGVLGNEQFF. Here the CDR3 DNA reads TGCAGCGTTGAAAACCCGGGACTAGCGGGAGTACTGGGTAATGAGCAGTTCTTC.

The CDR3 DNA sequence: TGCGCCAGCAGCTTGGTTATCCGGGACAGGGGTCGGAATGAGCAGTTCTTC. The encoded protein is CASSLVIRDRGRNEQFF. This chain connects TRBV5-1 to TRBJ2-1, with 10 positions matching TRBD1. The germline gives CDR1 SGHRS, CDR2 YFSETQ. Trimming cost V 0 bases and J 7 bases; bases outside gene matches: 10. There are 17 residues in the CDR3.

The chain's CDR3 is CSGEGASTDTQYF. CDR3 nucleotide sequence: TGCAGCGGGGAAGGAGCGAGCACAGATACGCAGTATTTT. This rearrangement joins TRBV29-1 to TRBJ2-3; the D is unclear. The CDR3 loop spans 13 amino acids. Trimming left V 7 bases short and J 0 bases short, with 11 bases between. Germline V gene sequence: CDR1 SQVTM, CDR2 ANQGSEA.

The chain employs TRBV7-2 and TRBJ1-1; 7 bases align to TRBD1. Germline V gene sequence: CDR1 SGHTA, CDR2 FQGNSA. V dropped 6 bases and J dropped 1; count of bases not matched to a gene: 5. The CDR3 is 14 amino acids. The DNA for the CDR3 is TGTGCCAGCAGGCAGGGGGGGGCGAACACTGAAGCTTTCTTT. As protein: CASRQGGANTEAFF.